These T cell receptor beta chains were read from a single sample in a study of blood T cell repertoires in COVID-19. Sequencing was performed with immunoSEQ multiplex PCR; in TCRdb, only in-frame clones are kept and a portion is missing. The table includes hundreds of thousands of clones, approximately 83% detected once. Sequencing input: peripheral blood. The receptors here all came from a woman aged 25-40 years who had recovered from COVID-19. Both conserved end residues are part of each CDR3. The D gene is left open where the match is weak. Size values are once, few and many counts, or a class for expanded clones, and some rows have none.

clone size	J gene	V gene	D gene	CDR3 DNA	CDR3 protein
-	TRBJ1-6	TRBV6-5	-	TGTGCCAGCAGTTACCCAGGGAATCGGGATTCACCCCTCCACTTT	CASSYPGNRDSPLHF
-	TRBJ2-4	TRBV2	TRBD1	TGTGCCAGCAGTGATATAGGGGGACAGGCTGGGCACTTC	CASSDIGGQAGHF
-	TRBJ2-3	TRBV6-2/TRBV6-3	-	TGTGCCAGCAGTTATGGGCAGTCTAGCACAGATACGCAGTATTTT	CASSYGQSSTDTQYF
-	TRBJ2-3	TRBV7-2	TRBD1	TGTGCCAGCAGCTTATCGAGTGGGACAGGGGGCGCAGATACGCAGTATTTT	CASSLSSGTGGADTQYF
once	TRBJ2-3	TRBV7-2	-	TGTGCCAGCAGCTCAGGCCCGAATCGGGGTTTT	CASSSGPNRGF
-	TRBJ1-5	TRBV28	-	TGTGCCAGCAAAACGGACAGTCATCAGCCCCAGCATTTT	CASKTDSHQPQHF
-	TRBJ1-6	TRBV7-2	TRBD1	TGTGCCAGCAGCCTAAAAACGACGACAGGGGTAGGATCACCCCTCCACTTT	CASSLKTTTGVGSPLHF
-	TRBJ2-3	TRBV4-1	-	TGCGCCAGCAGCCACGTCAGGACAGTCTTAAGCACAGATACGCAGTATTTT	CASSHVRTVLSTDTQYF
-	TRBJ1-5	TRBV3-1/TRBV3-2	TRBD1	TGTGCCAGCAGCGAGACAGGGTTCCGGTTTGGCCAGCATTTT	CASSETGFRFGQHF
-	TRBJ2-1	TRBV4-1	TRBD2	TGCGCCAGCAGCGTATGGACTAGAACTTACAATGAGCAGTTCTTC	CASSVWTRTYNEQFF
-	TRBJ1-1	TRBV5-1	-	TGCGCCAGCAGCCCACGACAGAACATGAACACTGAAGCTTTCTTT	CASSPRQNMNTEAFF
-	TRBJ2-1	TRBV5-1	TRBD1	TGCGCCAGCAGCTTGAGGACAGGGGACAATGAGCAGTTCTTC	CASSLRTGDNEQFF
-	TRBJ2-6	TRBV11-2	TRBD2	TGTGCCAGCAGCTTAGTAGGCTTGCGGGGGATCTCTGGGGCCAACGTCCTGACTTTC	CASSLVGLRGISGANVLTF
-	TRBJ1-1	TRBV6-2/TRBV6-3	-	TGTGCCAGCAGTTACTCAACAGGAATGAACACTGAAGCTTTCTTT	CASSYSTGMNTEAFF
-	TRBJ1-5	TRBV19	TRBD1	TGTGCCAGTAGTCCAGGACAGGGGGCCTATCAGCCCCAGCATTTT	CASSPGQGAYQPQHF
-	TRBJ2-7	TRBV27	-	TGTGCCAGCAGTTTCCAAGGCAGGACCTACGAGCAGTACTTC	CASSFQGRTYEQYF
-	TRBJ2-7	TRBV19	-	TGTGCCAGTAGTATTTTCACAGGGACATACTACGAGCAGTACTTC	CASSIFTGTYYEQYF
-	TRBJ2-7	TRBV28	TRBD2	TGTGCCAGCAGTTTCCATTACGGGGGAGGGCGTAGCTCCTACGAGCAGTACTTC	CASSFHYGGGRSSYEQYF
-	TRBJ1-2	TRBV19	TRBD1	TGTGCCAGTAGTGCCGGGACAGGGAACACCTATGGCTACACCTTC	CASSAGTGNTYGYTF
-	TRBJ2-7	TRBV4-2	TRBD2	TGTGCCAGCAGCCAAGCGGGGGGACTAGCGGGTTCACTTCAGTACTTC	CASSQAGGLAGSLQYF
few	TRBJ2-2	TRBV9	-	TGTGCCAGCAGCTATGGCTCCACCGGGGAGCTGTTTTTT	CASSYGSTGELFF
-	TRBJ2-2	TRBV4-2	TRBD2	TGTGCCAGCAGCCCATCCGGACTAGCGGGGACCGGGGAGCTGTTTTTT	CASSPSGLAGTGELFF
-	TRBJ1-6	TRBV6-5	-	TGTGCCACCGCACGGGTTTCCTATAATTCACCCCTCCACTTT	CATARVSYNSPLHF
-	TRBJ1-1	TRBV4-3	-	TGCGCCAGCAGGCAGACAGCAATGAACACTGAAGCTTTCTTT	CASRQTAMNTEAFF
-	TRBJ2-1	TRBV13	-	TGTGCCAGCAGGGATCTAAGGCGGGGCGTTGAGCAGTTCTTC	CASRDLRRGVEQFF
-	TRBJ1-2	TRBV7-9	TRBD1	TGTGCCAGCAGCTTAACCGGGACAGGGGATGGCTACACCTTC	CASSLTGTGDGYTF
-	TRBJ2-5	TRBV19	-	TGTGCCAGTTCCGTCGCGGGGGCTCGAGAGACCCAGTACTTC	CASSVAGARETQYF
-	TRBJ1-2	TRBV5-4	-	TGTGCCAGCAGCGGTTTTTCCCAGGGCCCGGATGGCTACACCTTC	CASSGFSQGPDGYTF
-	TRBJ2-2	TRBV27	TRBD1	TGTGCCAGCAGTTGGGACAGGGCAACCACGAACACCGGGGAGCTGTTTTTT	CASSWDRATTNTGELFF
-	TRBJ1-4	TRBV5-6	-	TGTGCCAGCAGCGTCTCGCCCGGGGAGGCTAATGAAAAACTGTTTTTT	CASSVSPGEANEKLFF
-	TRBJ2-1	TRBV14	TRBD2	TGTGCCAGCAGCCAACCGGGACTAGCGGACAATGAGCAGTTCTTC	CASSQPGLADNEQFF
-	TRBJ2-5	TRBV5-4	TRBD2	TGTGCCAGCAGCTCCAGCGGGGGGAAAGAGACCCAGTACTTC	CASSSSGGKETQYF
-	TRBJ2-2	TRBV24-1	-	TGTGCCACCAGTTACCGGACCGGGGAGCTGTTTTTT	CATSYRTGELFF